These T cell receptor beta chains were read from a single sample in a study of cytomegalovirus exposure and HLA in healthy donors. Here immunoSEQ multiplex PCR was the method, and the copy in TCRdb shows in-frame clones only, minus some. The sample yields more than 45,000 clones, 70% to 85% seen once. Source material: PBMCs. Source of these receptors: a man aged 50 or older in good health and CMV-seronegative. Each CDR3 is given with its conserved first and last residue. A D gene is named only where the DNA matches it firmly. Clone size, where shown, is once, few, many, or a class for clones that have expanded.

clone_size j_call v_call d_call cdr3_aa cdr3_nt
- TRBJ2-2 TRBV7-2 - CASSLGDYTGELFF TGTGCCAGCAGCTTAGGGGACTACACCGGGGAGCTGTTTTTT
- TRBJ1-2 TRBV28 - CASRDPGNYGYTF TGTGCCAGCAGGGACCCGGGGAACTATGGCTACACCTTC
- TRBJ1-1 TRBV7-8 - CASSSGGMENTEAFF TGTGCCAGCAGCTCGGGTGGCATGGAGAACACTGAAGCTTTCTTT
- TRBJ2-5 TRBV5-1 TRBD1 CASSSGQGGQETQYF TGCGCCAGCAGCAGCGGACAGGGCGGTCAAGAGACCCAGTACTTC
- TRBJ2-2 TRBV9 - CASSVSLGQNGELFF TGTGCCAGCAGCGTGAGCTTGGGGCAGAACGGGGAGCTGTTTTTT
- TRBJ1-6 TRBV5-1 TRBD1 CASSVDRVMGSPLHF TGCGCCAGCAGCGTCGACAGGGTTATGGGTTCACCCCTCCACTTT
once TRBJ2-5 TRBV18 - CASSPTRTEQETQYF TGTGCCAGCTCACCAACCAGGACAGAGCAAGAGACCCAGTACTTC
- TRBJ2-4 TRBV6-1 - CASSEALKGNIQYF TGTGCCAGCAGTGAAGCGCTTAAGGGGAACATTCAGTACTTC
- TRBJ2-4 TRBV6-6 - CASSYGQGLGKNIQYF TGTGCCAGCAGTTACGGGCAGGGGTTAGGCAAAAACATTCAGTACTTC
once TRBJ1-5 TRBV15 TRBD1 CATSSRQGARGNQPQHF TGTGCCACCAGCAGTCGACAGGGGGCGCGAGGCAATCAGCCCCAGCATTTT
- TRBJ1-5 TRBV4-2 TRBD1 CASSQDQTGFQPQHF TGTGCCAGCAGCCAAGATCAGACAGGGTTTCAGCCCCAGCATTTT
- TRBJ2-1 TRBV6-5 TRBD2 CASSRGGLVYNEQFF TGTGCCAGCAGTCGCGGGGGGCTGGTGTACAATGAGCAGTTCTTC
- TRBJ2-3 TRBV7-2 - CASSLGTVTSTDTQYF TGTGCCAGCAGCTTAGGGACAGTGACTAGCACAGATACGCAGTATTTT
- TRBJ2-2 TRBV5-1 TRBD2 CASSLTSGYTGELFF TGCGCCAGCAGCTTGACTAGCGGATACACCGGGGAGCTGTTTTTT
- TRBJ2-7 TRBV27 TRBD1 CASSRGTGGLYEQYF TGTGCCAGCAGTCGAGGGACAGGGGGACTCTACGAGCAGTACTTC
- TRBJ2-1 TRBV11-1 TRBD2 CASSLITGGPNEQFF TGTGCCAGCAGCTTAATAACGGGGGGGCCAAATGAGCAGTTCTTC
once TRBJ2-1 TRBV21-1 - CASSRVESGGEQFF TGTGCCAGCAGCAGAGTAGAGTCAGGGGGGGAGCAGTTCTTC
- TRBJ2-7 TRBV6-6 TRBD1 CASSRDSYYEQYF TGTGCCAGCAGTCGGGACAGTTACTACGAGCAGTACTTC
- TRBJ1-6 TRBV6-4 - CASSETDNSPLHF TGTGCCAGCAGTGAAACAGATAATTCACCCCTCCACTTT
- TRBJ2-5 TRBV4-1 TRBD2 CASSQAGGWETQYF TGCGCCAGCAGCCAAGCGGGGGGGTGGGAGACCCAGTACTTC
- TRBJ1-3 TRBV18 - CASSPRGLEGGNTIYF TGTGCCAGCTCACCAAGAGGCCTAGAGGGAGGAAACACCATATATTTT
few TRBJ2-5 TRBV5-1 - CASSLVRGFSETQYF TGCGCCAGCAGCTTGGTTAGGGGATTTTCAGAGACCCAGTACTTC
- TRBJ1-5 TRBV4-3 - CASSQDASGNQSQHF TGCGCCAGCAGCCAAGATGCAAGTGGCAATCAGTCCCAGCATTTT
- TRBJ2-7 TRBV29-1 TRBD1 CSVEDRDRSEQYF TGCAGCGTTGAAGATAGGGACAGGTCCGAGCAGTACTTC
- TRBJ1-1 TRBV18 - CASSLDTNPEAFF TGTGCCAGCTCGCTCGACACGAACCCTGAAGCTTTCTTT
few TRBJ2-1 TRBV19 TRBD1 CASSMDRDNEQFF TGTGCCAGTAGTATGGACAGGGACAATGAGCAGTTCTTC
- TRBJ2-5 TRBV9 - CASSPRAGARETQYF TGTGCCAGCAGCCCCCGGGCGGGGGCGAGGGAGACCCAGTACTTC
- TRBJ2-7 TRBV27 TRBD1 CASRSGGEQYF TGTGCCAGCAGGTCAGGGGGCGAGCAGTACTTC
- TRBJ1-4 TRBV6-1 - CASSGRLNEKLFF TGTGCCAGCAGTGGCAGACTTAATGAAAAACTGTTTTTT
- TRBJ2-7 TRBV28 TRBD2 CASSLLAGAYEQYF TGTGCCAGCAGTTTATTGGCGGGGGCCTACGAGCAGTACTTC
- TRBJ2-1 TRBV5-5 - CASSSHAGQWKQFF TGTGCCAGCAGCTCCCATGCTGGGCAATGGAAGCAGTTCTTC
few TRBJ2-3 TRBV2 - CASSEVLRKYF TGTGCCAGCAGTGAAGTGCTAAGAAAGTATTTT
- TRBJ2-2 TRBV7-6 TRBD2 CASSPKALAGTGELFF TGTGCCAGCAGCCCCAAGGCACTAGCGGGGACCGGGGAGCTGTTTTTT
- TRBJ1-3 TRBV19 - CASRPLSSGNTIYF TGTGCCAGTAGGCCCTTGAGCTCTGGAAACACCATATATTTT
- TRBJ2-7 TRBV11-2 - CASSHRVSAYEQYF TGTGCCAGCAGCCACAGGGTATCGGCCTACGAGCAGTACTTC
- TRBJ2-7 TRBV6-1 TRBD1 CASIGTGVEQYF TGTGCCAGCATCGGGACAGGGGTCGAGCAGTACTTC
- TRBJ2-5 TRBV7-8 TRBD2 CASSSSLAGGSLNSRQYF TGTGCCAGCAGCTCGTCCCTAGCGGGGGGATCCCTTAACTCCAGACAGTACTTC
few TRBJ2-1 TRBV7-3 - CASSLYSGAYNEQFF TGTGCCAGCAGCTTATATAGCGGCGCCTACAATGAGCAGTTCTTC
- TRBJ2-7 TRBV9 - CASSPDQASYEQYF TGTGCCAGCAGCCCCGACCAGGCTTCCTACGAGCAGTACTTC
- TRBJ2-7 TRBV11-1 - CASSKDSYEQYF TGTGCCAGCAGCAAAGACAGCTACGAGCAGTACTTC
- TRBJ1-1 TRBV4-1 - CASSGLAGRENTEAFF TGCGCCAGCAGCGGCCTGGCGGGCCGAGAGAACACTGAAGCTTTCTTT
- TRBJ1-1 TRBV6-1 - CASSGRGAFF TGTGCCAGCAGTGGGCGGGGGGCTTTCTTT
- TRBJ2-7 TRBV28 - CASSLDTQGSEQYF TGTGCCAGCAGTTTAGATACCCAGGGTAGCGAGCAGTACTTC
few TRBJ2-3 TRBV29-1 TRBD2 CSVVSGGIKNTDTQYF TGCAGCGTTGTTAGCGGGGGAATTAAGAACACAGATACGCAGTATTTT
- TRBJ2-5 TRBV6-5 TRBD2 CASRKSGGAGETQYF TGTGCCAGCAGGAAGAGCGGGGGGGCGGGGGAGACCCAGTACTTC
- TRBJ1-1 TRBV30 - CAWSTGLGAFF TGTGCCTGGAGCACAGGGTTAGGGGCTTTCTTT
- TRBJ2-1 TRBV9 - CASSAGQGRGAYNEQFF TGTGCCAGCAGCGCCGGTCAAGGGCGGGGAGCCTACAATGAGCAGTTCTTC
- TRBJ2-5 TRBV5-1 TRBD2 CASSWTSGGALLETQYF TGCGCCAGCAGCTGGACTAGCGGGGGGGCTCTTCTAGAGACCCAGTACTTC
- TRBJ1-1 TRBV20-1 - CSARGGAEAFF TGCAGTGCTAGAGGGGGCGCTGAAGCTTTCTTT
- TRBJ2-3 TRBV7-2 TRBD2 CASSLGLAGGRKDTQYF TGTGCCAGCAGCTTAGGACTAGCGGGGGGGCGTAAAGATACGCAGTATTTT
- TRBJ2-1 TRBV2 - CASRPGLSEQFF TGTGCCAGCAGACCGGGACTCAGTGAGCAGTTCTTC
- TRBJ2-7 TRBV7-9 - CASSLGRGDYEQYF TGTGCCAGCAGCTTGGGGCGGGGTGACTACGAGCAGTACTTC
- TRBJ2-3 TRBV27 - CASSLSGGSSTDTQYF TGTGCCAGCAGTTTATCGGGAGGCAGCTCCACAGATACGCAGTATTTT
few TRBJ2-4 TRBV13 TRBD1 CASSFGTTGNKNIQYF TGTGCCAGCAGCTTTGGGACGACAGGGAACAAAAACATTCAGTACTTC
- TRBJ1-5 TRBV28 - CASSEPRGQPQHF TGTGCCAGCAGTGAACCTAGGGGCCAGCCCCAGCATTTT
- TRBJ2-5 TRBV1 - CTSSPPRTGQQETQYF TGCACCAGCAGCCCGCCCCGGACAGGGCAACAAGAGACCCAGTACTTC
- TRBJ1-1 TRBV11-2 - CASSLRTMNTEAFF TGTGCCAGCAGCTTAAGGACTATGAACACTGAAGCTTTCTTT
- TRBJ2-7 TRBV2 - CASSERGPSYEQYF TGTGCCAGCAGTGAACGGGGTCCTTCCTACGAGCAGTACTTC
- TRBJ2-3 TRBV6-1 - CASSGRTQTDTQYF TGTGCCAGCAGTGGACGGACACAAACAGATACGCAGTATTTT
- TRBJ2-7 TRBV7-2 TRBD2 CASSARLAGAYEQYF TGTGCCAGCAGCGCCCGACTAGCGGGGGCCTACGAGCAGTACTTC